This T cell receptor beta chain was captured in a study of T cells in Graves' hyperthyroidism and ophthalmopathy. In this sample, this clonotype turned up many times. The CDR3 totals 16 residues. V lost 5 bases to trimming and J lost 5 bases, with 21 bases between them. CDR1 and CDR2 (germline): SGHAT, FQDESV (reference sequence). Lactation, pregnancy, other autoimmune disease or uncontrolled infection excluded patients. The CDR3 regions of TCR beta were amplified from RNA transcripts. The HTBI primer set was used in a first-round RT-PCR of the TCR CDR3. Via MiXCR, TCRdb re-called the multiplex PCR reads, giving one row per CDR3 protein. The sample holds hundreds of thousands of distinct CDR3 sequences, about a sixth seen once.

This clonotype originated in a woman aged 18-30 years with Graves' hyperthyroidism. Sequences were obtained from blood. The chain couples TRBV11-1 to TRBJ2-5, with a weak D call TRBD2 (6 bases). CDR3 sequence reads: CASSPRRETTGETQYF. CDR3 DNA: TGTGCCAGCAGCCCGCGCCGGGAGACGACCGGGGAGACCCAGTACTTC.